The sequence of this TCR beta chain was determined in a study of cytomegalovirus exposure and HLA in healthy donors. Study-level results: The authors enumerated some 160 TCR beta chains as linked to cytomegalovirus. In vitro experiments confirmed that three CMV-associated chains were specific for CMV antigens.

Profiled with immunoSEQ multiplex PCR; TCRdb holds only in-frame clones, not every one. The sample has 120,000 or so clones, roughly nine tenths seen once. V was clipped by 0 bases and J by 10 bases, with 18 bases between them. CDR1 and CDR2 (germline): LNHNV, YYDKDF (reference sequence). The CDR3 contains 15 residues. Concerning this clone itself: The antigen remains undetermined.

The origin of this receptor is a young woman in good health and CMV-seronegative. The rearrangement joins TRBV15 to TRBJ2-5, with D unclear. Material: PBMCs. The CDR3 bases are TGTGCCACCAGCAGAGATCGTAGGAGCGAAGAAGGCCAGTACTTC. It specifies CATSRDRRSEEGQYF.